This is a list of T cell receptor beta chains from one sample in a study of blood T cell repertoires in COVID-19. Profiled with immunoSEQ multiplex PCR; TCRdb holds only in-frame clones, not every one. The sample records about 83,000 clones, approximately 80% being singletons. Sequencing input: peripheral blood. These TCRs come from a woman of 80 years or more with acute or convalescent COVID-19. The CDR3 runs from the conserved cysteine through the conserved F or W. The D gene is left open where the match is weak. Some rows mark clone size as missing; the rest say once, few, many or name a class of expanded clone.

>TRBJ2-7|12|.|TRBV6-5|.
CASRRQGYEQYF
TGTGCCAGCAGACGCCAGGGATACGAGCAGTACTTC
>TRBJ1-5|14|.|TRBV9|TRBD1
CASSVGQANQPQHF
TGTGCCAGCAGCGTCGGACAGGCCAATCAGCCCCAGCATTTT
>TRBJ1-5|14|.|TRBV6-5|.
CASSYALGGQPQHF
TGTGCCAGCAGTTACGCTCTTGGAGGACAGCCCCAGCATTTT
>TRBJ2-2|17|many|TRBV14|.
CASSQFRRTPNTGELFF
TGTGCCAGCAGCCAATTTCGTAGGACACCGAACACCGGGGAGCTGTTTTTT
>TRBJ2-2|16|.|TRBV7-8|TRBD1
CASSPRTGGGTGELFF
TGTGCCAGCAGCCCCCGGACAGGGGGAGGCACCGGGGAGCTGTTTTTT
>TRBJ2-3|16|few|TRBV19|TRBD2
CASSRETSGGSGTQYF
TGTGCCAGTAGTCGGGAGACTAGCGGGGGGTCTGGAACGCAGTATTTT
>TRBJ2-7|14|once|TRBV9|TRBD2
CASSVAGTTYEQYF
TGTGCCAGCAGCGTCGCCGGGACTACCTACGAGCAGTACTTC
>TRBJ1-2|13|.|TRBV7-9|.
CASSLNSGYGYTF
TGTGCCAGCAGCTTAAATTCGGGGTATGGCTACACCTTC
>TRBJ1-3|15|.|TRBV5-4|.
CASSLGGSGGNTIYF
TGTGCCAGCAGCTTGGGCGGGTCGGGGGGAAACACCATATATTTT
>TRBJ1-1|13|once|TRBV10-3|.
CATLDRGNTEAFF
TGTGCCACCCTAGATCGTGGAAACACTGAAGCTTTCTTT
>TRBJ2-3|15|.|TRBV30|TRBD2
CAWSPTSGGADTQYF
TGTGCCTGGAGTCCGACTAGCGGGGGGGCAGATACGCAGTATTTT
>TRBJ2-1|16|few|TRBV7-2|.
CASSSRRSSSYNEQFF
TGTGCCAGCAGCTCCCGAAGGAGTAGCTCCTACAATGAGCAGTTCTTC
>TRBJ1-5|14|.|TRBV7-9|.
CASSSSEGAQPQHF
TGTGCCAGCAGCTCTTCTGAAGGGGCACAGCCCCAGCATTTT
>TRBJ1-6|14|.|TRBV3-1/TRBV3-2|.
CASREQGSGSPLHF
TGTGCCAGCAGGGAACAGGGATCAGGGTCACCCCTCCACTTT
>TRBJ1-3|16|few|TRBV7-9|.
CASSLASPSSGNTIYF
TGTGCCAGCAGCTTAGCGAGCCCTAGCTCTGGAAACACCATATATTTT
>TRBJ2-1|13|.|TRBV19|.
CASSMSIYNEQFF
TGTGCCAGTAGTATGTCTATCTACAATGAGCAGTTCTTC
>TRBJ1-5|13|.|TRBV7-6|.
CASSLRLSQPQHF
TGTGCCAGCAGCTTAAGACTCAGTCAGCCCCAGCATTTT
>TRBJ1-5|13|few|TRBV15|.
CATSPRDGGAQHF
TGTGCCACCAGCCCTAGGGACGGCGGGGCCCAGCATTTT
>TRBJ2-5|14|.|TRBV9|.
CASSNLASQETQYF
TGTGCCAGCAGCAACTTAGCATCCCAAGAGACCCAGTACTTC
>TRBJ2-5|16|.|TRBV7-8|.
CASSLVNWGVQETQYF
TGTGCCAGCAGCTTAGTTAATTGGGGGGTACAAGAGACCCAGTACTTC
>TRBJ2-7|16|.|TRBV6-6|.
CATAALPPGHYYEQYF
TGTGCCACCGCCGCCCTACCGCCGGGACACTACTACGAGCAGTACTTC
>TRBJ1-1|14|.|TRBV21-1|.
CASAGDRANTEAFF
TGTGCCAGCGCGGGGGACAGGGCGAACACTGAAGCTTTCTTT
>TRBJ2-3|13|.|TRBV5-4|.
CASSTTSTDTQYF
TGTGCCAGCAGCACTACCAGCACAGATACGCAGTATTTT
>TRBJ1-4|15|.|TRBV11-2|TRBD1
CASSLSLTGVEKLFF
TGTGCCAGCAGCTTATCTTTGACAGGGGTTGAAAAACTGTTTTTT
>TRBJ2-1|14|.|TRBV5-1|TRBD2
CASSVAGGYNEQFF
TGCGCCAGCAGCGTGGCGGGGGGTTACAATGAGCAGTTCTTC
>TRBJ1-5|15|.|TRBV6-2/TRBV6-3|TRBD1
CASSRGTGTIKPQHF
TGTGCCAGCAGCCGTGGGACAGGGACAATCAAGCCCCAGCATTTT
>TRBJ2-2|15|few|TRBV24-1|.
CATSPEGANTGELFF
TGTGCCACCAGCCCGGAGGGAGCGAACACCGGGGAGCTGTTTTTT
>TRBJ2-1|14|.|TRBV7-2|.
CASSHTGGLNEQFF
TGTGCCAGCAGCCACACCGGAGGGCTCAATGAGCAGTTCTTC
>TRBJ2-2|17|.|TRBV14|.
CASSQEGLADYTGELFF
TGTGCCAGCAGCCAAGAAGGGCTAGCAGACTACACCGGGGAGCTGTTTTTT
>TRBJ1-1|16|.|TRBV19|.
CASSIPTGSLNTEAFF
TGTGCCAGTAGTATCCCGACAGGCTCTTTGAACACTGAAGCTTTCTTT
>TRBJ1-1|15|.|TRBV5-1|.
CASSLRGGEDTEAFF
TGCGCCAGCAGCTTACGGGGTGGCGAGGACACTGAAGCTTTCTTT